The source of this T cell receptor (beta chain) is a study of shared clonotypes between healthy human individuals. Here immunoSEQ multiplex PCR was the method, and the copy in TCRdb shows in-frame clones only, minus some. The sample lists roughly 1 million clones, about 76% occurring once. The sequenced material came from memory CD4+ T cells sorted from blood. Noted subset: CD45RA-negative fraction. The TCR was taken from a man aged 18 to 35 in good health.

The CDR3 DNA reads as TGTGCCAGTAGTTTTGGGCACCAGAACACCGGGGAGCTGTTTTTT. Translation: CASSFGHQNTGELFF. The rearrangement uses TRBV19 and TRBJ2-2; D is unclear. The CDR3 is 15 amino acids. With 5 bases removed from V and 1 base from J, the gap between germline ends came to 11 bases. The V gene's germline CDR1 is LNHDA and CDR2 SQIVND (reference sequence).